These 2 T cell receptor beta chains share one sample of origin, sequenced in a study of T cells expressing NK-cell markers. No DNA is given; TCRdb re-called the 5' RACE reads and lists each CDR3 protein once. The sample table includes roughly 180,000 distinct CDR3 sequences. Sequencing was done on a sample of blood T cells: a sorted CD56 or NKG2C T cell subset, CD4+ or CD8+ T cells, or bulk PBMC T cells (not recorded which). Source of these receptors: a woman between 18 and 75 years old in good health.

This chain's CDR3 is CSARNPGRGHTEAFF. V and J are TRBV20-1 and TRBJ1-1. The CDR3 totals 15 residues. Germline V gene sequence: CDR1 DFQATT, CDR2 SNEGSKA (reference sequence).

The CDR3 sequence: CASRLAGGLGEQFF. The chain joins TRBV7-9 to TRBJ2-1; as DNA is missing, the TRBD1 call by TCRdb cannot be tested. CDR3 size: 14 residues. Looked up from germline, CDR1 is SEHNR and CDR2 is FQNEAQ (reference sequence). The full variable domain, in which reference TRBV7-9 and TRBJ2-1 provide the parts outside the CDR3, is DTGVSQNPRHKITKRGQNVTFRCDPISEHNRLYWYRQTLGQGPEFLTYFQNEAQLEKSRLLSDRFSAERPKGSFSTLEIQRTEQGDSAMYLCASRLAGGLGEQFFGPGTRLTVL.